A selection of T cell receptor beta chains follows, all from one sample in a study of blood T cell repertoires in COVID-19. Clones were read by immunoSEQ multiplex PCR, and TCRdb kept only the in-frame ones, dropping some. The repertoire consists of approximately 260,000 clones, with approximately 83% occurring once and the leading ten covering 8% to 13%. The sequenced sample consisted of peripheral blood. The origin of the receptors is a woman between 65 and 79 years old with acute or convalescent COVID-19. Both conserved end residues are part of each CDR3.

cdr3_length	v_call	j_call	cdr3_aa
13	TRBV5-1	TRBJ1-6	CASRGTGDPSLHF
13	TRBV7-9	TRBJ1-1	CASSLGEYTEAFF
13	TRBV12-5	TRBJ2-4	CASAPQGGSIQYF
14	TRBV11-2	TRBJ2-2	CASRPSGVTGELFF
17	TRBV7-9	TRBJ1-2	CASSLVGQGAHNYGYTF
14	TRBV30	TRBJ2-5	CAWDREPLQETQYF
17	TRBV18	TRBJ1-2	CASSRTTGGILESGYTF
16	TRBV5-6	TRBJ1-2	CASSPGGGASNYGYTF
13	TRBV10-3	TRBJ1-2	CAISNNRGAGYTF
16	TRBV5-1	TRBJ2-7	CASSLAPVRRGSEQYF
12	TRBV3-1/TRBV3-2	TRBJ1-1	CASSAGLAEAFF
15	TRBV6-7	TRBJ1-1	CASSYLNQGNTEAFF
11	TRBV20-1	TRBJ2-3	CSATLADTQYF
14	TRBV6-5	TRBJ2-4	CASSPTLAKNIQYF
17	TRBV5-1	TRBJ2-3	CASSLALAGISTDTQYF
16	TRBV11-2	TRBJ2-2	CASALPGTGVTGELFF
14	TRBV5-1	TRBJ2-1	CASSLESPYNEQFF
13	TRBV6-5	TRBJ2-1	CASNSWTAYEQFF
14	TRBV6-5	TRBJ1-5	CASRSTGLNQPQHF
16	TRBV5-4	TRBJ2-1	CASSPGGGRSYNEQFF
12	TRBV5-1	TRBJ2-4	CASRSGQNIQYF
15	TRBV19	TRBJ1-5	CASSIQRAVNQPQHF
11	TRBV29-1	TRBJ1-1	CSVGGAGGAFF
16	TRBV7-9	TRBJ2-6	CASSLTGRSGANVLTF
13	TRBV3-1/TRBV3-2	TRBJ1-3	CASSSNTGNTIYF
12	TRBV7-9	TRBJ2-2	CAQDTNTGELFF
17	TRBV5-1	TRBJ2-2	CASSSPPRRGPTGELFF
16	TRBV7-6	TRBJ1-4	CASSLGGGTTNEKLFF
15	TRBV6-5	TRBJ2-7	CASRPPGTGKGEQYF
13	TRBV5-1	TRBJ1-1	CASIALGGTEAFF
15	TRBV5-1	TRBJ2-7	CASSRNYRGTYEQYF
18	TRBV21-1	TRBJ2-7	CASSKGDRVSRIFYEQYF
13	TRBV20-1	TRBJ2-5	CSASTTDQETQYF
13	TRBV9	TRBJ1-3	CASSGSSGNTIYF
14	TRBV19	TRBJ1-6	CASSEDRGLSPLHF